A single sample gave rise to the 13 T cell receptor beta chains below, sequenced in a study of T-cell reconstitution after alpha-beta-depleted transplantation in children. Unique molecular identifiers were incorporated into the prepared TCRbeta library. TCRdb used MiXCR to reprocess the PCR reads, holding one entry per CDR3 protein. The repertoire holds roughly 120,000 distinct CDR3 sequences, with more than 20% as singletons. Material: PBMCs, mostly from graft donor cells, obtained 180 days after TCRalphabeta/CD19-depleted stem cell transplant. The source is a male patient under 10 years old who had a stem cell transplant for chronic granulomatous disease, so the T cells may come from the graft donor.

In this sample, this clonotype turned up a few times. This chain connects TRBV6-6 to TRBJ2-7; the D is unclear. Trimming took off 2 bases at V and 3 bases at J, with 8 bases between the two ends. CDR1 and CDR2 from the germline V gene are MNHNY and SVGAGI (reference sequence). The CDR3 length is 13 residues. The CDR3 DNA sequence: TGTGCCAGCAGTTACGGGTCAGGCTACGAGCAGTACTTC. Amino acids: CASSYGSGYEQYF.

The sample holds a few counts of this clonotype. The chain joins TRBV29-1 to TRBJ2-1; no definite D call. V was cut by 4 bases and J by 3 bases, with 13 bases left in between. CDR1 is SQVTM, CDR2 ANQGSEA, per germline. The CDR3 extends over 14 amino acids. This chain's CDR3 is CSVARSGIYNEQFF. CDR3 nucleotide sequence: TGCAGCGTTGCTAGGTCTGGGATCTACAATGAGCAGTTCTTC.

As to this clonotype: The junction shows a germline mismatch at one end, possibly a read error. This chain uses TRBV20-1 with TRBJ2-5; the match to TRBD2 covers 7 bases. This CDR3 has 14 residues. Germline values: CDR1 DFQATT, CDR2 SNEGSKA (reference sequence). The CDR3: CSAILRRAGENQYF. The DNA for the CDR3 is TGCAGTGCTATTCTCCGGAGGGCGGGAGAGAACCAGTACTTC.

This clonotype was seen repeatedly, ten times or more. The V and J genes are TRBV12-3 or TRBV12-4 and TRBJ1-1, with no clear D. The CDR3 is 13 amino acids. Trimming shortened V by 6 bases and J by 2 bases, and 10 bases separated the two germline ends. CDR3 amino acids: CASRSLSNTEAFF. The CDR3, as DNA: TGTGCCAGCAGATCCCTGAGTAACACTGAAGCTTTCTTT.

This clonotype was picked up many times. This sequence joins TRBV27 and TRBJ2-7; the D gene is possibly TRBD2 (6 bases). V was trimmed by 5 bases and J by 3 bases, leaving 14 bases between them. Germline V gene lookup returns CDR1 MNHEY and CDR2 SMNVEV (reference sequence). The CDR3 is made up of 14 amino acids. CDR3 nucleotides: TGTGCCAGCAGTCCAGGAGGGGCGGGCTACGAGCAGTACTTC. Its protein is CASSPGGAGYEQYF.

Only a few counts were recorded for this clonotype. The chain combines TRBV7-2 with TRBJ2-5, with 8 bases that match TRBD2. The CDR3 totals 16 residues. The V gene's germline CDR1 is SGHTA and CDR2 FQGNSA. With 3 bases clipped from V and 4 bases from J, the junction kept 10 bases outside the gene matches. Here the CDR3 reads CASSFNRAGGRETQYF. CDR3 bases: TGTGCCAGCAGCTTTAATAGGGCGGGGGGTAGAGAGACCCAGTACTTC.

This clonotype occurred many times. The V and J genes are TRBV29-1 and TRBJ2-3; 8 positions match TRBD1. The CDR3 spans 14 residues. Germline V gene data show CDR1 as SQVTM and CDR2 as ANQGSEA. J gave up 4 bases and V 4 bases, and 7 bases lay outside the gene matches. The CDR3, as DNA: TGCAGCGTTGCTTCGACAGGGGTCCCAGATACGCAGTATTTT. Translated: CSVASTGVPDTQYF.

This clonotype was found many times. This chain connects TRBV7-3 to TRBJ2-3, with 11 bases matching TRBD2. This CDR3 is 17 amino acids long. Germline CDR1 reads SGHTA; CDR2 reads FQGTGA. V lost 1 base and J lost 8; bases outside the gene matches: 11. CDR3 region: CASSLSVVTSGMGTQYF. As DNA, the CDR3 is TGTGCCAGCAGCTTAAGCGTTGTGACTAGCGGGATGGGTACGCAGTATTTT.

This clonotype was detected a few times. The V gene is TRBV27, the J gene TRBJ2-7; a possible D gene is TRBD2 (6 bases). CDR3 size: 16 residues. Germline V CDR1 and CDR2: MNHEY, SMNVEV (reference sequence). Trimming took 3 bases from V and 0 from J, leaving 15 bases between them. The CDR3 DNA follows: TGTGCCAGCAGTTTGGCCGGGGACGGGGGCTCCTACGAGCAGTACTTC. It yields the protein CASSLAGDGGSYEQYF.

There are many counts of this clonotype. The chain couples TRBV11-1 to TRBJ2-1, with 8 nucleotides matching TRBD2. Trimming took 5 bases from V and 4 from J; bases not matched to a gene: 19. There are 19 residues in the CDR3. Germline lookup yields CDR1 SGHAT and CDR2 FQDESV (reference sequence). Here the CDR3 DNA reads TGTGCCAGCAGCGACGGACTAGGCGGGAGGCGCTTTCTTTACAATGAGCAGTTCTTC. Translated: CASSDGLGGRRFLYNEQFF.

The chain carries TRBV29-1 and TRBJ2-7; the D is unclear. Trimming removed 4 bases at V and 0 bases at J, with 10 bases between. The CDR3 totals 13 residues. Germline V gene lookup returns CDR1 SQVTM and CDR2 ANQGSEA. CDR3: CSVGRLDSYEQYF. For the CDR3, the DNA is TGCAGCGTTGGGCGGCTGGACTCCTACGAGCAGTACTTC.

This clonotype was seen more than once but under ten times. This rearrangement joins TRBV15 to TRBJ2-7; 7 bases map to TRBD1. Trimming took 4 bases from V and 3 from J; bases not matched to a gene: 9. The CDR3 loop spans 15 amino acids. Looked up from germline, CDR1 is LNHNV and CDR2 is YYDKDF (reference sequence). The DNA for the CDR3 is TGTGCCACCAGCAAAGAAGGGGACAGCTACTACGAGCAGTACTTC. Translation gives CATSKEGDSYYEQYF.

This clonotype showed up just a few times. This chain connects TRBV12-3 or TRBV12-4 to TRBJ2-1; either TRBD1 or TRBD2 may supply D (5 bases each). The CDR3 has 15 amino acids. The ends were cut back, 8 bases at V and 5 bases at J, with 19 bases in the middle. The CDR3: CASSRTGPQDNEQFF. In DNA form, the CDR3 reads TGTGCCAGCTCAAGGACGGGGCCCCAGGACAATGAGCAGTTCTTC.